Described below is a single T cell receptor (beta chain) sequence and its context. Its antigen remains unidentified. The data stem from a study of cytomegalovirus exposure and HLA in healthy donors. Study-level points and caveats: The authors later linked a missense DCLRE1C variant to TCR beta V- and J-gene trimming. There were 150 to 200 TCR beta chains listed as cytomegalovirus-associated.

The PCR made use of 60 Vbeta and 13 Jbeta primers. Libraries were prepared by immunoSEQ multiplex PCR; TCRdb keeps only in-frame clonotypes and omits some of them. This sample has approximately 100,000 clones, with 75% to 85% found just once. The clonotype originates from a woman aged 50 to 60 in good health and CMV-seropositive. The sequencing sample was made of PBMCs.

The CDR3 bases are TGTGCCAGTAGTATAGACTTAACTAGCGGGAGCGATGAGCAGTTCTTC. This encodes CASSIDLTSGSDEQFF. The rearrangement uses TRBV19 and TRBJ2-1; 11 bases line up with TRBD2. Germline V gene sequence: CDR1 LNHDA, CDR2 SQIVND (reference sequence). With V trimmed by 0 bases and J by 8 bases, 6 bases remained unmatched. This CDR3 is 16 amino acids long.